This T cell receptor beta chain stems from a study of blood T cell repertoires in COVID-19. About the study: Material from acute and convalescent COVID-19 was sourced from the United States, Italy and Spain. In each case, the material was cDNA or gDNA derived from T cells, B-cell-depleted T cells, or PBMCs.

CDR3 length: 13 residues. The V gene's germline CDR1 is SGHVS and CDR2 FQNEAQ. J lost 4 bases, V lost 5 bases, and 3 bases had no gene match. This clone was seen only a few times. Methods used by the authors: It was from reference gene primer amplification that nucleated cell counts were estimated. Assay used: immunoSEQ multiplex PCR; TCRdb lists only in-frame clones, some missing. The V and J calls and clone size come from that table; D and trimming were worked out from the DNA. This sample has 150,000 to 200,000 clones, with approximately 80% found just once. V and J are TRBV7-8 and TRBJ1-2; 8 nucleotides match TRBD1. This receptor was taken from a human donor in a cohort sampled during active COVID-19. The sequenced sample was peripheral blood. The CDR3 region has the DNA TGTGCCAGCAGCCCAGGACAGGGCTATGGCTACACCTTC. Amino acid sequence: CASSPGQGYGYTF.